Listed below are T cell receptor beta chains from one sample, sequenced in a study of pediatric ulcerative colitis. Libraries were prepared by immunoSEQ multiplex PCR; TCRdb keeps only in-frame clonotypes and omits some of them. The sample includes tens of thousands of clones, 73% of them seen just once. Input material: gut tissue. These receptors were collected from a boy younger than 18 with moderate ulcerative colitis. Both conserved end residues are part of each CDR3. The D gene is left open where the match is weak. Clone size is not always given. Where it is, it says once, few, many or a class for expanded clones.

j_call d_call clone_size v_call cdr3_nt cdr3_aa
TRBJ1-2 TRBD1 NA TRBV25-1 TGTGCCAGCAGTGGCGGGGGACAGGGAGGCTATGGCTACACCTTC CASSGGGQGGYGYTF
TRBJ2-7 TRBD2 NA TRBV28 TGTGCCAGCAGTCCCTCCGGGGGGGCCCACTACGAGCAGTACTTC CASSPSGGAHYEQYF
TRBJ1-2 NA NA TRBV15 TGTGCCACCAGCAGAGCCGCCAGCTCAGACTATGGCTACACCTTC CATSRAASSDYGYTF
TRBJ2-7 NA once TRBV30 TGTGCCCGCCTAGGCCCAACGGGCTACGAGCAGTACTTC CARLGPTGYEQYF
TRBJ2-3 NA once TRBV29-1 TGCAGCGTTGGCCGGGACGGCCTCCTCGATACGCAGTATTTT CSVGRDGLLDTQYF
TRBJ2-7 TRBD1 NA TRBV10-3 TGTGCCATCAATACAGGGGGCGGTCGGGAGCAGTACTTC CAINTGGGREQYF
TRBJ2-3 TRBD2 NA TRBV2 TGTGCCAGCCTGGGACTAGCCTATTCCGTGATGAATACGCAGTATTTT CASLGLAYSVMNTQYF
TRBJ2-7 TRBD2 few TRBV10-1 TGCGCCAGCAGTGACCCGGGACTAGCGGGAGGAATTAACTACGAGCAGTACTTC CASSDPGLAGGINYEQYF
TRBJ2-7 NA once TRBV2 TGTGCCAGCAGTGGGCCAGGGATGTTATACGAGCAGTACTTC CASSGPGMLYEQYF
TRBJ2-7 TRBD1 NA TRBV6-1 TGTGCCAGCAGTGTTCAACAGGGGTCTGCGAACGAGCAGTACTTC CASSVQQGSANEQYF
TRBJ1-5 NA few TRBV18 TGTGCCAGCTCAGCCGGCCAGAGTAATCAGCCCCAGCATTTT CASSAGQSNQPQHF
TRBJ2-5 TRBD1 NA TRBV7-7 TGTGCTAGCAGCTTAGCTCCCCAGGGGGCGGCGGAGACCCAGTACTTC CASSLAPQGAAETQYF
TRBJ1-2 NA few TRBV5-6 TGTGCCAGCAGCCCGGGACGGATCTATGGCTACACCTTC CASSPGRIYGYTF
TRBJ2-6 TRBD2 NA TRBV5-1 TGCGCCAGCAGCTTGGGGGCCGGGGAGGGGCCTGGGGCCAACGTCCTGACTTTC CASSLGAGEGPGANVLTF
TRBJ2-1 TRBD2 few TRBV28 TGTGCCAGCAGTTCCCCTCCAGCGGGGCCCTCCTACAATGAGCAGTTCTTC CASSSPPAGPSYNEQFF
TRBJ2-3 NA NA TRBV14 TGTGCCAGCAGCTACACCACAGATACGCAGTATTTT CASSYTTDTQYF
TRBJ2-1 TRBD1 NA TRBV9 TGTGCCAGCAGCCAGGGGGCGGCTTCAAACAATGAGCAGTTCTTC CASSQGAASNNEQFF
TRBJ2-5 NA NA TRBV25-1 TGTGCCAGCAGTGGCTGGCAAGGGGAGACCCAGTACTTC CASSGWQGETQYF
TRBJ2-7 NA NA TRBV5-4 TGTGCCAGCATTGTAGATTGGGCGGAGGCCTACGAGCAGTACTTC CASIVDWAEAYEQYF
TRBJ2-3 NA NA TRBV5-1 TGCGCCAGCAGCCTAGGTGGGGGCAGCACAGATACGCAGTATTTT CASSLGGGSTDTQYF
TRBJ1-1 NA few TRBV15 TGTGCCACCAGCAGAGACCCCGGAATAGGGAACACTGAAGCTTTCTTT CATSRDPGIGNTEAFF
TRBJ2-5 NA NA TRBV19 TGTGCCAGTAATGACCTCAAAGAGACCCAGTACTTC CASNDLKETQYF
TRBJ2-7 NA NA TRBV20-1 TGCAGTGCTAGAGACGACTACGAGCAGTACTTC CSARDDYEQYF
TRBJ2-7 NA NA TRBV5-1 TGCGCCAGCAGCTTGGTAGCGACTCAAGTCTCCTACGAGCAGTACTTC CASSLVATQVSYEQYF
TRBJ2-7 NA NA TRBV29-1 TGCAGCGTTGTTTTCGGCTACGAGCAGTACTTC CSVVFGYEQYF
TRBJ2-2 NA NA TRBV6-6 TGTGCCAGCAGCCGGGGACAGAACACCGGGGAGCTGTTTTTT CASSRGQNTGELFF
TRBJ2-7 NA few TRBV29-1 TGCAGCGCCCTGAGGAGTACTTCGGGTGAGCAGTACTTC CSALRSTSGEQYF
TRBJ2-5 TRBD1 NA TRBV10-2 TGCGCCAGCAGCGCCGGGACAGAAGAGACCCAGTACTTC CASSAGTEETQYF
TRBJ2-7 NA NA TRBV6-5 TGTGCCAGCAGTTACTCCGGGCCACCATACGAGCAGTACTTC CASSYSGPPYEQYF
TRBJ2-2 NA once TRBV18 TGTGCCAGCTCACCACCGGGCTACTCAGAAAATCCTACCGGGGAGCTGTTTTTT CASSPPGYSENPTGELFF
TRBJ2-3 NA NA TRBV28 TGTGCCAGCAGTTTTGAACATCAGTATTTT CASSFEHQYF
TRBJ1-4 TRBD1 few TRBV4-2 TGTGCCAGCAGCTCTGCAGGGACAGGGGGCCCCGGAAAGGAAAAACTGTTTTTT CASSSAGTGGPGKEKLFF
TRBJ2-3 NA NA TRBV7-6 TGTGCCAGCAGCTTACAGGGTAGCGGCACAGATACGCAGTATTTT CASSLQGSGTDTQYF
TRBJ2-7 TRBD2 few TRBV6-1 TGTGCCAGCAGCGGGACTAGCGGGGCCCCCTACGAGCAGTACTTC CASSGTSGAPYEQYF
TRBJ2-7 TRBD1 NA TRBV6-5 TGTGCCAGCAGCGCCGGGACAGGGAGCTCCTACGAGCAGTACTTC CASSAGTGSSYEQYF